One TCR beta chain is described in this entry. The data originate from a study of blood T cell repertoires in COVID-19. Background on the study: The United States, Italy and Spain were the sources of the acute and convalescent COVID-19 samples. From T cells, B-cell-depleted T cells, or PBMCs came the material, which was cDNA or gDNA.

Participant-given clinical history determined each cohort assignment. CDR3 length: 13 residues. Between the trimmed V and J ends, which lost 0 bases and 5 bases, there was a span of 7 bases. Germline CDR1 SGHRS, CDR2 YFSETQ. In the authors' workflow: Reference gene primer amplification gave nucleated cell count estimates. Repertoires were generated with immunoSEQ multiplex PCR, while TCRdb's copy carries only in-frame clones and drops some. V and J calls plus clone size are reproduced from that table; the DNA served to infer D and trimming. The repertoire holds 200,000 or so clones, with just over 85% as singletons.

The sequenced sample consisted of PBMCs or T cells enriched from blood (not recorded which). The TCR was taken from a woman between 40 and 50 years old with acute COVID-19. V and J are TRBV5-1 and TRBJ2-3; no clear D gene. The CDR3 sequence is CASSLGRGDTQYF. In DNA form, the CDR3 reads TGCGCCAGCAGCTTGGGAAGAGGAGATACGCAGTATTTT.